This T cell receptor beta chain was sequenced during a study of T cells in Graves' hyperthyroidism and ophthalmopathy. Broader study findings: The authors' 13 V-J model separated ophthalmopathy from stable hyperthyroidism.

CDR3 size: 18 residues. J lost 1 base, V lost 4 bases, and 14 bases had no gene match. Germline CDR1 and CDR2: MNHNS and SASEGT. This clonotype was seen many times. The antigen remains unidentified. TCR beta CDR3 regions were amplified from RNA. HTBI primers were the set used in a first-round RT-PCR of the TCR CDR3. TCRdb reprocessed the multiplex PCR reads with MiXCR, giving one entry per CDR3 protein. The sample records 35,000 to 45,000 distinct CDR3 sequences, roughly 52% being singletons. This chain links TRBV6-1 with TRBJ1-1; 8 bases are shared with TRBD1. The sequenced sample was blood. The clonotype originates from a woman aged 50 to 65 with Graves' hyperthyroidism that later progressed to Graves' ophthalmopathy. DNA of the CDR3: TGTGCCAGCAGTGGATTGACAGGGGCAGGTGTTAGGAACACTGAAGCTTTCTTT. Protein product: CASSGLTGAGVRNTEAFF.